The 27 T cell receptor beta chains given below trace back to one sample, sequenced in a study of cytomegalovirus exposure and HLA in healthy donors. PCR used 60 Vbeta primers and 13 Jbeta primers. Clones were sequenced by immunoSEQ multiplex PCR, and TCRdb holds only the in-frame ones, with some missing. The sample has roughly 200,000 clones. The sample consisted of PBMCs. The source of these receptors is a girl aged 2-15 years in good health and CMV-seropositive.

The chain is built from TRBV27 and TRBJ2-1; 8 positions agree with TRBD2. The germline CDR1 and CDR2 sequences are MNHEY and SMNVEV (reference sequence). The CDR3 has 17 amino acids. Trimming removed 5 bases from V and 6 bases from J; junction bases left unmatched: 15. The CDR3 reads CASSPGSSGMFSNEQFF. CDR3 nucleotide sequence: TGTGCCAGCAGTCCGGGTAGTAGCGGGATGTTTAGCAATGAGCAGTTCTTC.

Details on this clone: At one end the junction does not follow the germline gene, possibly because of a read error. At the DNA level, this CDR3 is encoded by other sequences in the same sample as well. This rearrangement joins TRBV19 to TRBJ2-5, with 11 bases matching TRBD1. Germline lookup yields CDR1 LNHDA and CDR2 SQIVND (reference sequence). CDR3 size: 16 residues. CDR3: CASSIGQGAGQETQYF. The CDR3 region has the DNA TGCGCCAGTAGTATTGGACAGGGGGCTGGACAAGAGACCCAGTACTTC. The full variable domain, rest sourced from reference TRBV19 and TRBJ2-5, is DGGITQSPKYLFRKEGQNVTLSCEQNLNHDAMYWYRQDPGQGLRLIYYSQIVNDFQKGDIAEGYSVSREKKESFPLTVTSAQKNPTAFYLCASSIGQGAGQETQYFGPGTRLLVL.

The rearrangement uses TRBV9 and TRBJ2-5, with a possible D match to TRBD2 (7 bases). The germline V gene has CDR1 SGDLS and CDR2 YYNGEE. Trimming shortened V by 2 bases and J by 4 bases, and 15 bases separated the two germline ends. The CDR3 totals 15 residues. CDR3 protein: CASSVTGGARETQYF. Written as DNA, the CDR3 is TGTGCCAGCAGCGTCACTGGGGGGGCGAGAGAGACCCAGTACTTC.

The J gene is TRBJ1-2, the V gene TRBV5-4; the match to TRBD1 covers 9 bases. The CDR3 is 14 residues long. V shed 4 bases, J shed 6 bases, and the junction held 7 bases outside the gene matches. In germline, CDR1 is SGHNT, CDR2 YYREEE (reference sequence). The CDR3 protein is CASSRGQGDNGYTF. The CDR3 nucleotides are TGTGCCAGCAGCCGGGGACAGGGAGATAATGGCTACACCTTC. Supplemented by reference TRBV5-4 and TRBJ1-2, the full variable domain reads ETGVTQSPTHLIKTRGQQVTLRCSSQSGHNTVSWYQQALGQGPQFIFQYYREEENGRGNFPPRFSGLQFPNYSSELNVNALELDDSALYLCASSRGQGDNGYTFGSGTRLTVV.

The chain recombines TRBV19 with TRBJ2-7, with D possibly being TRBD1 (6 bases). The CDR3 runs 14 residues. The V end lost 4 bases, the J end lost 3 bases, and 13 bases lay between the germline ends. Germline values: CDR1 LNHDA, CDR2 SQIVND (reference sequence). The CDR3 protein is CASSRDTIFYEQYF. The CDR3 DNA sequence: TGTGCCAGTAGTAGGGACACGATCTTCTACGAGCAGTACTTC.

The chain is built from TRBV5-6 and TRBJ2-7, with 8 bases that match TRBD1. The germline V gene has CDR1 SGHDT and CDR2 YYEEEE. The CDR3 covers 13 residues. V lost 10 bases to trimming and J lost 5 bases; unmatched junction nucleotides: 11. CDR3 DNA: TGTGCCCCGAACAGGGGGAAGATAGACGAGCAGTACTTC. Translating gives CAPNRGKIDEQYF.

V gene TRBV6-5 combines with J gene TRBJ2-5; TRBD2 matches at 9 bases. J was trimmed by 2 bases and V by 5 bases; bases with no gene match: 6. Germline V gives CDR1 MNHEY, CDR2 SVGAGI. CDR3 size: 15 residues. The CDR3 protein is CASSPSGARQETQYF. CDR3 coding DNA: TGTGCCAGCAGTCCTAGCGGGGCGCGGCAAGAGACCCAGTACTTC.

The CDR3 region is CASSRLLGLAADTQYF. Written as DNA, the CDR3 is TGCGCCAGCAGTCGTCTGCTGGGTTTAGCGGCAGATACGCAGTATTTT. V and J are TRBV5-1 and TRBJ2-3; D may be TRBD2 (6 bases). Germline CDR1 and CDR2: SGHRS and YFSETQ. There are 16 residues in the CDR3. With 5 bases removed from V and 4 bases from J, the gap between germline ends came to 20 bases.

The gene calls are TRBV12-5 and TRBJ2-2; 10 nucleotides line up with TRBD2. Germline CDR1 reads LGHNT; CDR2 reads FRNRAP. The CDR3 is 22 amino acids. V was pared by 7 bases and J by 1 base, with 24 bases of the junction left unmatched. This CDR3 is CASATSRGLVESGRVNTGELFF. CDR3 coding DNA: TGTGCTAGTGCCACGTCTAGGGGCCTAGTGGAGAGCGGGAGGGTGAACACCGGGGAGCTGTTTTTT.

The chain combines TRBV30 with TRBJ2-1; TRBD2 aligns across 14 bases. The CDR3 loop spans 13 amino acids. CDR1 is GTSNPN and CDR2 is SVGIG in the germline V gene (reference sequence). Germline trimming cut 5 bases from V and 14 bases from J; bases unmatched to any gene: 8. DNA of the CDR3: TGTGCCTGGGCAAAGGGACTAGCGGGAGTCGAGTTCTTC. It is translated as CAWAKGLAGVEFF.

The CDR3 DNA follows: TGTGCCAGCAGTTTACGGGGGGCGCGTAATGAGCAGTTCTTC. As protein: CASSLRGARNEQFF. V gene TRBV28 combines with J gene TRBJ2-1, with D perhaps TRBD2 (7 bases). CDR3 length equals 14 residues. Germline CDR1 MDHEN, CDR2 SYDVKM. Trimming cost V 2 bases and J 7 bases, with 12 bases left between them.

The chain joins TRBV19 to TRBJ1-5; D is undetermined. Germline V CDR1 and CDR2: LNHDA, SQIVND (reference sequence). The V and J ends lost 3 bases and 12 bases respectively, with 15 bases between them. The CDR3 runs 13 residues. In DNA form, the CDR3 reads TGTGCCAGTAGTATTACGGGGATCCGGGACCAGCATTTT. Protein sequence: CASSITGIRDQHF.

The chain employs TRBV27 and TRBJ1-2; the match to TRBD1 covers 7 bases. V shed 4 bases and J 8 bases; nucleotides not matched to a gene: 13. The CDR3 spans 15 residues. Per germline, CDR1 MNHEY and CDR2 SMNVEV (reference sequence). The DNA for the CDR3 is TGTGCCAGCAGTTCAATAGCGACAGGGACGAAGGGCTACACCTTC. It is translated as CASSSIATGTKGYTF.

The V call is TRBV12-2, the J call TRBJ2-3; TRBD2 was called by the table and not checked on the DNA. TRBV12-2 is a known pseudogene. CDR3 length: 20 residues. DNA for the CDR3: TGTGCAAGTCGCTTATCCCTTTCTGTAGCGGGAGGTTTTAGCACAGATACGCAGTATTTT. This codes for CASRLSLSVAGGFSTDTQYF.

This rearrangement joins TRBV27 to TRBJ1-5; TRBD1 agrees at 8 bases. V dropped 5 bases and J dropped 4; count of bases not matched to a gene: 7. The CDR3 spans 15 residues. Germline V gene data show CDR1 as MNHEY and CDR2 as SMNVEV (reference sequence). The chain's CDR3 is CASSPRTGFNQPQHF. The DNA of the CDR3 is TGTGCCAGCAGTCCTCGGACAGGGTTTAATCAGCCCCAGCATTTT.

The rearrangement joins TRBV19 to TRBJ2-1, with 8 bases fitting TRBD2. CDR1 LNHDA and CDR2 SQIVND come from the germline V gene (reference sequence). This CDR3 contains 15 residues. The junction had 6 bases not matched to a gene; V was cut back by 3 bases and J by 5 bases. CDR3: CASSIRREVDNEQFF. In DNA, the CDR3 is TGTGCCAGTAGTATTCGGCGGGAGGTGGACAATGAGCAGTTCTTC.

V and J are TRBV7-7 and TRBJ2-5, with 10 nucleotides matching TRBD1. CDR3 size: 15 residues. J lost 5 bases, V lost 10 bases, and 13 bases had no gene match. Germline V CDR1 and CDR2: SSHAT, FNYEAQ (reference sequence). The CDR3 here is CATSPGQGSWETQYF. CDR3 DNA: TGTGCCACCTCCCCGGGACAGGGGTCTTGGGAGACCCAGTACTTC.

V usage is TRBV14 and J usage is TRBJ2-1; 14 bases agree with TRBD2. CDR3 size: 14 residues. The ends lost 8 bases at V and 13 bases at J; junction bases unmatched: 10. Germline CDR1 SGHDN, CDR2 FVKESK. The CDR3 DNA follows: TGTGCCAGCTCACCTCGACTAGCGGGAGGGCCTCAGTTCTTC. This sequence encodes CASSPRLAGGPQFF.

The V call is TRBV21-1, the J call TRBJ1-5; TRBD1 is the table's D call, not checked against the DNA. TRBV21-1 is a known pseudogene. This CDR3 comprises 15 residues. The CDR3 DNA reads TGTGCCAGCAGCAAGGGTCAGGGTCAAAATCAGCCCCAGCATTTT. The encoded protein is CASSKGQGQNQPQHF.

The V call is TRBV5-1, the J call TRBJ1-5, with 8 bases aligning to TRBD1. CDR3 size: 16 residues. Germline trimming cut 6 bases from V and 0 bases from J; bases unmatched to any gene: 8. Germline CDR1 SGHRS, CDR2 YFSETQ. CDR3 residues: CASNRRQGSSNQPQHF. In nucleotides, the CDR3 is TGCGCCAGCAACAGAAGACAGGGGAGTAGCAATCAGCCCCAGCATTTT.

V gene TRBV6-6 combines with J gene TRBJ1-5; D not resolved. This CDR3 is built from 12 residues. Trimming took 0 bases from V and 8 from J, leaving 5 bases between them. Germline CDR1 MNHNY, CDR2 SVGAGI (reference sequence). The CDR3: CASSYSGEPQHF. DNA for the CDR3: TGTGCCAGCAGTTACTCCGGGGAGCCCCAGCATTTT.

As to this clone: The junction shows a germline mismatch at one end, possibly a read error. CDR3: CASSSGVNGQFF. The DNA of the CDR3 is TGTGCCAGCAGTTCAGGGGTCAATGGGCAGTTCTTC. The rearrangement links TRBV28 to TRBJ2-1; tentatively, D is TRBD1 (6 bases). Germline V lookup: CDR1 MDHEN, CDR2 SYDVKM. The CDR3 extends over 12 amino acids. Supplemented by reference TRBV28 and TRBJ2-1, the full variable domain reads DVKVTQSSRYLVKRTGEKVFLECVQDMDHENMFWYRQDPGLGLRLIYFSYDVKMKEKGDIPEGYSVSREKKERFSLILESASTNQTSMYLCASSSGVNGQFFGPGTRLTVL.

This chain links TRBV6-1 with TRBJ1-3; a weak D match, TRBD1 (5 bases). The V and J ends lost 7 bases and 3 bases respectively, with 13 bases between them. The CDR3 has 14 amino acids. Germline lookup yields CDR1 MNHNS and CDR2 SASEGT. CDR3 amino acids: CASKGGQGGNTIYF. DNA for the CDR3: TGTGCCAGCAAAGGTGGGCAGGGTGGAAACACCATATATTTT.

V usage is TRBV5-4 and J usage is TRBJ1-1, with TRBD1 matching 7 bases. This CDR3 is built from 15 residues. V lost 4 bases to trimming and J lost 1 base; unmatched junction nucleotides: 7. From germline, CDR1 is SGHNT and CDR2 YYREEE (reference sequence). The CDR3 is CASSPWTGRNTEAFF. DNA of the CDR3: TGTGCCAGCAGCCCCTGGACAGGCAGGAACACTGAAGCTTTCTTT.

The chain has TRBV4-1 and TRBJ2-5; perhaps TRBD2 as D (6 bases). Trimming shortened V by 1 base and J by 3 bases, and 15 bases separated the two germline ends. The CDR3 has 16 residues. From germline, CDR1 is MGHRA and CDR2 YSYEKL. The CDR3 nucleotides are TGCGCCAGCAGCCAAGCGGGTAGCGGATCCGAAGAGACCCAGTACTTC. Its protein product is CASSQAGSGSEETQYF.

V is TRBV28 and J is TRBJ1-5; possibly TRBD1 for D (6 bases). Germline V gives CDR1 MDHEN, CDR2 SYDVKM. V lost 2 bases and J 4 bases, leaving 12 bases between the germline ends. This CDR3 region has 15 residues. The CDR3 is CASSLRGFGNQPQHF. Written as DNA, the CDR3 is TGTGCCAGCAGTTTAAGGGGGTTCGGAAATCAGCCCCAGCATTTT.

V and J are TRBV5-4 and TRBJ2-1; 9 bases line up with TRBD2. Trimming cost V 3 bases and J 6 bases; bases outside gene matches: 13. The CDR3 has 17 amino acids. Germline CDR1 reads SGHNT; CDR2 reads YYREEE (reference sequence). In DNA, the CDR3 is TGTGCCAGCAGCTCCCTCACTTTAGCGGGAGAGGCCAATGAGCAGTTCTTC. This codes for CASSSLTLAGEANEQFF.